This entry describes one TCR beta chain. The CDR3 loop spans 17 amino acids. Germline CDR1 and CDR2: LGHNA and YSLEER. V shed 1 base and J shed 1 base, with 16 bases lying between them. This entry is derived from a study of shared T cell receptors in the human thymus. Sequenced by immunoSEQ multiplex PCR; TCRdb stores in-frame clones only, minus some. The table has hundreds of thousands of clones, around 87% seen once. This sample was also put to use in a study of human thymus T cells. That investigation notes: Overlap was high between thymic repertoires from unrelated individuals, as reported in related research.

This chain joins TRBV4-3 and TRBJ2-5, with D possibly being TRBD1 (6 bases). This TCR was sampled from a boy younger than two with a congenital heart defect. Sequenced material: thymocytes. The CDR3 DNA follows: TGCGCCAGCAGCCAAGGGTGGATTTGCAGGGGCCAAGAGACCCAGTACTTC. Translated, it gives CASSQGWICRGQETQYF.